What follows are 14 T cell receptor beta chains derived from one specimen sequenced in a study of Ad26.COV2.S vaccination and SARS-CoV-2 variants. The treatment denotes: around 19 received Ad26.COV2.S at low or high dose, single or two shots; 5 received placebo; per-sample allocation not given. Material that was analyzed had been drawn on day 63 after the first vaccine or placebo injection. Sequencing was performed with immunoSEQ multiplex PCR; in TCRdb, only in-frame clones are kept and a portion is missing. The sample has about 380,000 clones, 80% to 90% seen once. Sequences were derived from peripheral blood, sampled in a trial of Ad26.COV2.S vaccine versus placebo. These receptors all stem from a person aged 18-65 years who received the Ad26.COV2.S COVID-19 vaccine or a placebo.

This clone was recorded once. This chain links TRBV5-8 with TRBJ2-3, with TRBD2 as a possible D gene (6 bases). The CDR3 spans 15 residues. The germline CDR1 and CDR2 sequences are SGHTS and YDEGEE. Trimming removed 0 bases at V and 6 bases at J, with 14 bases between. DNA of the CDR3: TGTGCCAGCAGCTTGGGACTAGGCTTAACGGATACGCAGTATTTT. It is translated as CASSLGLGLTDTQYF.

In this sample, this clone turned up a few times. The gene calls are TRBV2 and TRBJ1-5, with unresolved D. Germline lookup yields CDR1 SNHLY and CDR2 FYNNEI. Trimming removed 2 bases at V and 0 bases at J, with 8 bases between. CDR3 length: 15 residues. The CDR3 sequence is CASSERSTSNQPQHF. CDR3 DNA sequence: TGTGCCAGCAGTGAACGGTCGACTAGCAATCAGCCCCAGCATTTT.

V gene TRBV3-1 (or the pseudogene TRBV3-2) combines with J gene TRBJ2-5; 11 bases are shared with TRBD2. Germline V gives CDR1 LGHDT, CDR2 YNNKEL (reference sequence). This CDR3 has 16 amino acids. J was trimmed by 5 bases and V by 4 bases; bases with no gene match: 9. CDR3: CASSRGLAAVRETQYF. CDR3 bases: TGTGCCAGCAGCCGGGGACTAGCGGCCGTGAGGGAGACCCAGTACTTC.

This chain links TRBV10-3 with TRBJ1-1; D is unclear. CDR3 length: 14 amino acids. V was pared by 3 bases and J by 1 base, with 9 bases between. Germline lookup yields CDR1 ENHRY and CDR2 SYGVKD. CDR3 loop: CAISERVPNTEAFF. CDR3 in DNA: TGTGCCATCAGTGAAAGGGTACCGAACACTGAAGCTTTCTTT.

V and J are TRBV24-1 and TRBJ1-1; tentatively, D is TRBD1 (5 bases). V gave up 5 bases and J gave up 0 bases, with 15 bases separating them. This CDR3 spans 16 amino acids. Germline CDR1 reads KGHDR; CDR2 reads SFDVKD. The CDR3 DNA sequence: TGTGCCACCAGTGGGGGGGAGCTGGGCCTGAACACTGAAGCTTTCTTT. Translation gives CATSGGELGLNTEAFF.

This chain links TRBV7-6 with TRBJ2-6; D call uncertain. Trimming shortened V by 5 bases and J by 0 bases, and 11 bases separated the two germline ends. Germline V gene data show CDR1 as SGHVS and CDR2 as FNYEAQ. The CDR3 loop spans 16 amino acids. The CDR3 DNA reads TGTGCCAGCAGCCCCCGTCCATTCTCTGGGGCCAACGTCCTGACTTTC. Its translation: CASSPRPFSGANVLTF.

The chain employs TRBV7-9 and TRBJ2-5, with D unresolved. The V gene's germline CDR1 is SEHNR and CDR2 FQNEAQ (reference sequence). This CDR3 is built from 12 residues. V dropped 6 bases and J dropped 1 base, with 6 bases sitting between them. The CDR3 region is CASSSTQETQYF. Here the CDR3 DNA reads TGTGCCAGCAGTTCTACCCAAGAGACCCAGTACTTC. The complete variable domain, with remaining parts taken from reference TRBV7-9 and TRBJ2-5, reads DTGVSQNPRHKITKRGQNVTFRCDPISEHNRLYWYRQTLGQGPEFLTYFQNEAQLEKSRLLSDRFSAERPKGSFSTLEIQRTEQGDSAMYLCASSSTQETQYFGPGTRLLVL.

This sequence joins TRBV7-9 and TRBJ1-4; a weak D match, TRBD1 (5 bases). V shed 3 bases and J shed 5 bases, with 13 bases lying between them. Germline loops: CDR1 SEHNR, CDR2 FQNEAQ (reference sequence). The CDR3 contains 15 residues. The CDR3: CASSFGAGKNEKLFF. The CDR3 DNA reads as TGTGCCAGCAGCTTTGGGGCTGGGAAAAATGAAAAACTGTTTTTT.

The V call is TRBV10-3, the J call TRBJ1-4, with D possibly being TRBD1 (5 bases). The V end lost 6 bases, the J end lost 7 bases, and 12 bases lay between the germline ends. CDR1 ENHRY and CDR2 SYGVKD come from the germline V gene. CDR3 size: 13 residues. The CDR3 sequence: CAISWDGSEKLFF. CDR3 in DNA: TGTGCCATCAGCTGGGACGGTAGTGAAAAACTGTTTTTT.

The J gene is TRBJ2-3, the V gene TRBV24-1; the match to TRBD2 covers 13 bases. With V trimmed by 6 bases and J by 4 bases, 3 bases remained unmatched. CDR1 is KGHDR and CDR2 is SFDVKD in the germline V gene. This CDR3 comprises 15 residues. CDR3 nucleotides: TGTGCCACCAGTCGGACTAGCGGGGGCGCAGATACGCAGTATTTT. Protein product: CATSRTSGGADTQYF.

The chain links TRBV9 to TRBJ1-3; D unclear. V lost 7 bases and J 8 bases, leaving 16 bases between the germline ends. This CDR3 has 13 amino acids. The germline V gene encodes CDR1 SGDLS and CDR2 YYNGEE. The CDR3 here is CASGIRPGDTIYF. The CDR3 nucleotides are TGTGCCAGCGGGATCCGGCCGGGTGACACCATATATTTT. The variable domain in full, with the rest retrieved from reference TRBV9 and TRBJ1-3, is DSGVTQTPKHLITATGQRVTLRCSPRSGDLSVYWYQQSLDQGLQFLIQYYNGEERAKGNILERFSAQQFPDLHSELNLSSLELGDSALYFCASGIRPGDTIYFGEGSWLTVV.

This clone was counted only a few times. The chain joins TRBV6-2 or TRBV6-3 to TRBJ1-2, with D uncertain. CDR1 is MNHEY and CDR2 is SVGEGT in the germline V gene. The CDR3 covers 18 residues. V lost 0 bases and J lost 8, with 25 bases in between. The CDR3 sequence is CASSYSNPSQRVEKGYTF. The CDR3 DNA follows: TGTGCCAGCAGTTACTCGAACCCCAGCCAAAGGGTGGAGAAAGGCTACACCTTC.

In this sample, this clone turned up once. The rearrangement joins TRBV19 to TRBJ2-5, with D perhaps TRBD1 (6 bases). The CDR3 runs 15 residues. V dropped 4 bases and J dropped 5 bases, with 17 bases sitting between them. In germline, CDR1 is LNHDA, CDR2 SQIVND (reference sequence). DNA for the CDR3: TGTGCCAGTAGTACTCAGGGGTTAAGGTCGGAGACCCAGTACTTC. Its protein product is CASSTQGLRSETQYF.

The chain carries TRBV14 and TRBJ1-2; D uncertain. Germline V lookup: CDR1 SGHDN, CDR2 FVKESK. V lost 6 bases, J lost 1 base, and 15 bases lay in between. The CDR3 spans 15 residues. The CDR3 protein is CASSPLGILNYGYTF. The DNA of the CDR3 is TGTGCCAGCAGTCCCCTGGGGATTCTTAACTATGGCTACACCTTC.